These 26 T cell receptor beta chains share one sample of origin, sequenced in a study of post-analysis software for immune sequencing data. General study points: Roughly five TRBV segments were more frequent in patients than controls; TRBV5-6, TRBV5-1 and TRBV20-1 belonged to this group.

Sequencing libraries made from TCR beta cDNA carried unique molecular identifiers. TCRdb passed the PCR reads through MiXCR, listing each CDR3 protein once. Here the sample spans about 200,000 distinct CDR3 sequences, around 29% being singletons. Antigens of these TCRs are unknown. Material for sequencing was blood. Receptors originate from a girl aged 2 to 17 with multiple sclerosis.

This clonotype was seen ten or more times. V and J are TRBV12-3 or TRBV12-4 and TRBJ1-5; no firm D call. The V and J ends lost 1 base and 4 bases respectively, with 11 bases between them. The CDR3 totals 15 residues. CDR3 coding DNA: TGTGCCAGCAGTTTAGTCGCACAGAGAAATCAGCCCCAGCATTTT. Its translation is CASSLVAQRNQPQHF.

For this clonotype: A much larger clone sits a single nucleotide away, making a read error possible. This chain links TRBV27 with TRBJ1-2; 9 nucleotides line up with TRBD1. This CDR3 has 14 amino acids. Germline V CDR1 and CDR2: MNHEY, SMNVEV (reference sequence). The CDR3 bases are TGTGTCAGCAGAAAGACAGGGGGTAACTATGGCTACACCTTC. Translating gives CVSRKTGGNYGYTF.

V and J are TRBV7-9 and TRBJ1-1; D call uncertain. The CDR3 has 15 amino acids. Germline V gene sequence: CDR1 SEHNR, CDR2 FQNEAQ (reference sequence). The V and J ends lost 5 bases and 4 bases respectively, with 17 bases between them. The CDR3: CASSAPMGLSTEAFF. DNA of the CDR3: TGTGCCAGCAGCGCCCCGATGGGTTTATCCACTGAAGCTTTCTTT.

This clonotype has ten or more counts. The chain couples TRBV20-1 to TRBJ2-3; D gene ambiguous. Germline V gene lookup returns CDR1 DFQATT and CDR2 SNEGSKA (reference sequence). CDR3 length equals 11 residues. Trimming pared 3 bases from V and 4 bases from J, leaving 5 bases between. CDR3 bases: TGCAGTGCTAGTCCAGCAGATACGCAGTATTTT. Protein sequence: CSASPADTQYF.

CDR3 sequence: CASSPLAGAHSVTGELFF. CDR3 sequence (DNA): TGTGCCAGCAGCCCACTAGCGGGAGCACACTCGGTCACCGGGGAGCTGTTTTTT. J is TRBJ2-2 and V is TRBV7-8; 11 bases match TRBD2. CDR1 SGHVS and CDR2 FQNEAQ come from the germline V gene. The CDR3 has 18 residues. With V trimmed by 5 bases and J by 4 bases, 12 bases remained unmatched.

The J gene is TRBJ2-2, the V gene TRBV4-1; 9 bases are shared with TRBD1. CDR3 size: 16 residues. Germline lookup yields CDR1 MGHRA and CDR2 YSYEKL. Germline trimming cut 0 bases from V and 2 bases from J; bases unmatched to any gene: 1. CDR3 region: CASSQEGQGNTGELFF. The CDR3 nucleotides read TGCGCCAGCAGCCAAGAGGGACAGGGAAACACCGGGGAGCTGTTTTTT.

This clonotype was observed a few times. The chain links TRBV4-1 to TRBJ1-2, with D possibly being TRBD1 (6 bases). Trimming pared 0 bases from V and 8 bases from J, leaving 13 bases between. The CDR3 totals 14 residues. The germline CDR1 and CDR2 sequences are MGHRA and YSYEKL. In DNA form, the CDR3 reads TGCGCCAGCAGCCAAGATCTCGGGGGCCGGGGCTACACCTTC. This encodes CASSQDLGGRGYTF.

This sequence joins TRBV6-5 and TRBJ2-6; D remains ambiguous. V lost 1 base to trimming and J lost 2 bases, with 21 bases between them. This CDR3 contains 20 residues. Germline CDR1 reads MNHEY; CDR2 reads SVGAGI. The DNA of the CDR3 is TGTGCCAGCAGTTACTTCAAAGTGTCGAGGCCGCGCGCTGGGGCCAACGTCCTGACTTTC. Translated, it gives CASSYFKVSRPRAGANVLTF.

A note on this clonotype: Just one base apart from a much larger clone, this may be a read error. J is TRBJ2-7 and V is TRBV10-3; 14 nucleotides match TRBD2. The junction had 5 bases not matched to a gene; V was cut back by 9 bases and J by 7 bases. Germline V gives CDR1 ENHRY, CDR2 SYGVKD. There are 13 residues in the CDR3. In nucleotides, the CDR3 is TGTGCCATGGGGACTAGCGGGGGTCGGGAGCAGTACTTC. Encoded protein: CAMGTSGGREQYF.

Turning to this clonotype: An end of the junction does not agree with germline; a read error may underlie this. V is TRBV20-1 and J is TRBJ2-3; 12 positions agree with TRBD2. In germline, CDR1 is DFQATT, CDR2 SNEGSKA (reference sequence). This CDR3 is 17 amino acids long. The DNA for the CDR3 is TGCAGTGCTAGTCGGCTAGCGGGGGGGCCTAGCACAGATACGCAGTGTTTT. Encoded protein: CSASRLAGGPSTDTQCF.

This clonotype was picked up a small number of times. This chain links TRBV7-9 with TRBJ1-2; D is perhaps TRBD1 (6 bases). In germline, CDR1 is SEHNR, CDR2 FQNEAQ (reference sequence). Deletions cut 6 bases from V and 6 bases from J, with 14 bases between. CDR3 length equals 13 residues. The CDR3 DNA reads TGTGCCAGCAGGCACAAATCAGGGGATGGCTACACCTTC. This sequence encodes CASRHKSGDGYTF.

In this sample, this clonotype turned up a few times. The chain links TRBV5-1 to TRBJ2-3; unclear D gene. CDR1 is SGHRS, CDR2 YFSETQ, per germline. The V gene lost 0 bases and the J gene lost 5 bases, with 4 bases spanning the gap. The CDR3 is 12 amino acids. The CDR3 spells CASSLERDTQYF. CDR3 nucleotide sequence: TGCGCCAGCAGCTTGGAACGAGATACGCAGTATTTT.

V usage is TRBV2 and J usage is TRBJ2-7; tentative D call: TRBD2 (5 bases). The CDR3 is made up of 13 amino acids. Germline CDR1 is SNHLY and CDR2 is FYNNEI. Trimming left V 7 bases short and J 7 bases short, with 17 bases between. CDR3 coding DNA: TGTGCCAGCACCCTGGACTCTTACAATGAGCAGTACTTC. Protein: CASTLDSYNEQYF.

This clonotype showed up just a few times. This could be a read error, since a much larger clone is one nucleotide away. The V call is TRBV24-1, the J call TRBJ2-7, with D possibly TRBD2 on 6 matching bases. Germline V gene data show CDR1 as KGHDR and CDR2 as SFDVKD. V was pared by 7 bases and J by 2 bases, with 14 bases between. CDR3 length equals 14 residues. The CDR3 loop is CATRDGGGTYEQYF. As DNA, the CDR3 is TGTGCCACCAGGGATGGAGGAGGGACCTACGAGCAGTACTTC.

CDR3: CASSILAGGINEQFF. CDR3 in DNA: TGTGCCAGTAGTATACTAGCGGGGGGGATAAATGAGCAGTTCTTC. This chain connects TRBV19 to TRBJ2-1; 12 nucleotides align to TRBD2. V lost 2 bases, J lost 7 bases, and 3 bases stayed unmatched. Looked up from germline, CDR1 is LNHDA and CDR2 is SQIVND (reference sequence). There are 15 residues in the CDR3.

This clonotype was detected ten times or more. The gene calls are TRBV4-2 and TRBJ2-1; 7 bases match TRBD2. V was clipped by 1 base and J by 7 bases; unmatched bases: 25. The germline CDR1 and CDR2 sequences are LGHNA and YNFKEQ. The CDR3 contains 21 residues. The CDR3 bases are TGTGCCAGCAGCCAAGTGGAGTTGGGTATGCTTGCGGGGGTCATGGGGAATGAGCAGTTCTTC. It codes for CASSQVELGMLAGVMGNEQFF.

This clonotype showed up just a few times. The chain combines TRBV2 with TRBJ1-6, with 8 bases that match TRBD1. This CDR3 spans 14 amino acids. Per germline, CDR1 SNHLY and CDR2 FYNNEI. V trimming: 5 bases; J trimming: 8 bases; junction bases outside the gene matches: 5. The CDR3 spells CASSISGGDSPLHF. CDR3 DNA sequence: TGTGCCAGCAGTATCTCAGGGGGCGATTCACCCCTCCACTTT.

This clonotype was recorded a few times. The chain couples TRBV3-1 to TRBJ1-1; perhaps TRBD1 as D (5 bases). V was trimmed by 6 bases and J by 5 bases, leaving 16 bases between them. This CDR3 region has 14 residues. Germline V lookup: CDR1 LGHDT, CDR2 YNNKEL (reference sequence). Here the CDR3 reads CASRNDGGGTEAFF. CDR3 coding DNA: TGTGCCAGCAGAAACGACGGGGGGGGGACTGAAGCTTTCTTT.

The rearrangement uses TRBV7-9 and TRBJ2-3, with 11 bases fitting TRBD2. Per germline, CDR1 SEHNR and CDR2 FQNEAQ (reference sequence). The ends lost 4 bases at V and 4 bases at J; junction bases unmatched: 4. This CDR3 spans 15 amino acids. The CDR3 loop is CASSWGLAVADTQYF. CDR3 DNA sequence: TGTGCCAGCAGCTGGGGACTAGCGGTCGCAGATACGCAGTATTTT.

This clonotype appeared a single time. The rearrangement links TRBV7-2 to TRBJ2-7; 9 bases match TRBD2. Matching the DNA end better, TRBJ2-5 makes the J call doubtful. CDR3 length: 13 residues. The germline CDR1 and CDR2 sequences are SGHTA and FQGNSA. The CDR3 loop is CASKLAGEETQYF. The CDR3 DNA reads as TGTGCCAGCAAACTAGCGGGTGAAGAGACCCAGTACTTC.

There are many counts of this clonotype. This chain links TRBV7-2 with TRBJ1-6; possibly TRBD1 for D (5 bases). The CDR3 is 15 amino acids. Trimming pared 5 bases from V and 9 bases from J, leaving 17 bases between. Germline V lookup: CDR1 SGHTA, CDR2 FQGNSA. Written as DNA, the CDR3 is TGTGCCAGCAGCCCCAAACGGGGGTCGGGTTCACCCCTCCACTTT. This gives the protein CASSPKRGSGSPLHF.

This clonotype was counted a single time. Here the CDR3 reads CASSPGFSQSSPLHF. In DNA, the CDR3 is TGTGCCAGCAGCCCCGGGTTTTCACAGAGTTCACCCCTCCACTTT. V gene TRBV7-9 combines with J gene TRBJ1-6; D unresolved. This CDR3 is 15 amino acids long. Trimming removed 5 bases from V and 9 bases from J, with 17 bases in between. The germline V gene encodes CDR1 SEHNR and CDR2 FQNEAQ (reference sequence).

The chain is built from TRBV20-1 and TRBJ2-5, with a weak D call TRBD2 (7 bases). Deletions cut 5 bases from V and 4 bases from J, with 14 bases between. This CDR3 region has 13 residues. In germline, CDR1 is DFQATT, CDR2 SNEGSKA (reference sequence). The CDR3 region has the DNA TGCAGTGCTGGCGTGGGGGGGCGAGAGACCCAGTACTTC. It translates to CSAGVGGRETQYF.

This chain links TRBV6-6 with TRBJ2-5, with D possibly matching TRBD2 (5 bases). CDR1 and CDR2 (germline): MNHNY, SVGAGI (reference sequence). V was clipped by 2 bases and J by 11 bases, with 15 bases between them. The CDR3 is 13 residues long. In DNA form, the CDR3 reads TGTGCCAGCAGTTACACCCAAGGGAGTGAGCAGTACTTC. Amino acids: CASSYTQGSEQYF.

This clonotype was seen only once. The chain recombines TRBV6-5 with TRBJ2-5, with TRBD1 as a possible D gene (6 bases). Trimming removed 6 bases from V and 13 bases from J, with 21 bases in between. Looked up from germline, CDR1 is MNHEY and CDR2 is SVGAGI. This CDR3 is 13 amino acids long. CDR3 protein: CASRRTGGRDMYF. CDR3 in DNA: TGTGCCAGCAGGAGAACAGGCGGCCGGGACATGTACTTC.

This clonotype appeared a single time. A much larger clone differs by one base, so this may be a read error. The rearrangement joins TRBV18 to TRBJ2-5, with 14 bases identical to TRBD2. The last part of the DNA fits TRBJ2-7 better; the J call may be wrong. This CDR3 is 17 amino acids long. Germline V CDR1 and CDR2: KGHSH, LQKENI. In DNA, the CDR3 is TGTGCCAGCTCAAGTGGGACTAGCGGGAGTGGGTCCTACGAGCAGTACTTC. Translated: CASSSGTSGSGSYEQYF.